The clone carrying this T cell receptor beta chain showed up just once. Patients of the Seattle cohort, enrolled during active infection, were followed longitudinally. V lost 6 bases to trimming and J lost 0 bases, with 24 bases between them. Germline CDR1 MDHEN, CDR2 SYDVKM. The CDR3 loop spans 18 amino acids. Libraries were prepared by immunoSEQ multiplex PCR; TCRdb keeps only in-frame clonotypes and omits some of them. Among about 23,000 clones, about four fifths were seen once, and the ten largest hold approximately 6.1%. These data are taken from a study of blood T cell repertoires in COVID-19. The sequenced material came from peripheral blood. This chain links TRBV28 with TRBJ2-7; D might be TRBD2 (5 bases). This clonotype originated in a man aged 45-65 years with COVID-19, enrolled during active disease. This CDR3 is CASRDGPLRETTSYEQYF. The CDR3 DNA is TGTGCCAGCAGGGACGGACCCCTGAGGGAGACTACCTCCTACGAGCAGTACTTC.